The 30 T cell receptor beta chains presented below share a single source sample, sequenced in a study of identical twins. Each CDR3 protein gets one entry after TCRdb re-called the 5' RACE reads with MiXCR. The sample lists 700,000 or so distinct CDR3 sequences, 20% to 25% seen once, with about 4.3% in the top ten. These data were likewise used in another study, on T cells expressing NK-cell markers.

Source material: PBMCs. The receptor set was obtained from a woman under 30 in good health.

This clonotype came up a few times. CDR3 coding DNA: TGTGCCAGCAGTGAAGAAGAGACGGGAGGGAACGAGCAGTACTTC. Its translation: CASSEEETGGNEQYF. This chain uses TRBV6-1 with TRBJ2-7; the match to TRBD2 covers 8 bases. V shed 1 base and J 5 bases; nucleotides not matched to a gene: 7. Germline CDR1 is MNHNS and CDR2 is SASEGT. The CDR3 is 15 amino acids.

The chain recombines TRBV20-1 with TRBJ1-2, with a tentative D call TRBD1 (5 bases). CDR3 size: 14 residues. V was pared by 0 bases and J by 4 bases, with 12 bases between. Germline-derived CDR1 and CDR2 are DFQATT and SNEGSKA (reference sequence). For the CDR3, the DNA is TGCAGTGCTAGAGATCGCACCGGGGGCTATGGCTACACCTTC. The encoded protein is CSARDRTGGYGYTF.

This rearrangement joins TRBV29-1 to TRBJ2-5; no clear D. The V end lost 2 bases, the J end lost 0 bases, and 10 bases lay between the germline ends. This CDR3 has 14 residues. The V gene's germline CDR1 is SQVTM and CDR2 ANQGSEA. In DNA, the CDR3 is TGCAGCGTTGAAAAAGGGATCAACCAAGAGACCCAGTACTTC. Its translation: CSVEKGINQETQYF.

This chain links TRBV6-2 or TRBV6-3 with TRBJ2-1; perhaps TRBD1 as D (6 bases). V dropped 0 bases and J dropped 6 bases, with 18 bases sitting between them. Germline CDR1 and CDR2: MNHEY and SVGEGT. The CDR3 covers 17 residues. CDR3 amino acids: CASSYSGRGTSGNEQFF. In nucleotides, the CDR3 is TGTGCCAGCAGTTACTCGGGTAGGGGGACCTCTGGCAATGAGCAGTTCTTC.

In this sample, this clonotype turned up a few times. The rearrangement links TRBV6-1 to TRBJ2-1; D remains unclear. Looked up from germline, CDR1 is MNHNS and CDR2 is SASEGT. Trimming pared 4 bases from V and 5 bases from J, leaving 3 bases between. This CDR3 is 11 amino acids long. CDR3 in DNA: TGTGCCAGCAGTGCGAACAATGAGCAGTTCTTC. It specifies CASSANNEQFF.

This clonotype turned up a few times. The chain recombines TRBV29-1 with TRBJ2-5; D call uncertain. CDR1 and CDR2 (germline): SQVTM, ANQGSEA. The CDR3 is made up of 14 amino acids. V dropped 3 bases and J dropped 0 bases, with 11 bases sitting between them. For the CDR3, the DNA is TGCAGCGTTGAGGGCACCGTGTACCAAGAGACCCAGTACTTC. Translation: CSVEGTVYQETQYF.

The chain carries TRBV7-8 and TRBJ2-7; TRBD2 might be the D (5 bases). The CDR3 consists of 14 residues. CDR1 is SGHVS, CDR2 FQNEAQ, per germline. Trimming took off 5 bases at V and 7 bases at J, with 18 bases between the two ends. The DNA of the CDR3 is TGTGCCAGCAGCCCAAGCGGCCCTACGTTGGAGCAGTACTTC. Translation gives CASSPSGPTLEQYF.

This sequence joins TRBV20-1 and TRBJ1-4; no definite D call. From germline, CDR1 is DFQATT and CDR2 SNEGSKA (reference sequence). Trimming took off 2 bases at V and 8 bases at J, with 6 bases between the two ends. The CDR3 length is 11 residues. CDR3: CSARPGEKLFF. The CDR3 nucleotides read TGCAGTGCTAGACCTGGGGAAAAACTGTTTTTT.

A few counts support this clonotype. V is TRBV20-1 and J is TRBJ2-1; no clear D. Trimming cost V 7 bases and J 13 bases, with 17 bases left between them. In germline, CDR1 is DFQATT, CDR2 SNEGSKA (reference sequence). This CDR3 contains 11 residues. CDR3 amino acids: CSVRPRIEQFF. CDR3 nucleotide sequence: TGCAGTGTCAGACCCCGTATCGAACAGTTCTTC.

This clonotype showed up just a few times. The gene calls are TRBV7-8 and TRBJ2-3; 8 nucleotides align to TRBD1. CDR3 length equals 15 residues. CDR1 is SGHVS, CDR2 FQNEAQ, per germline. Trimming cost V 8 bases and J 9 bases; bases outside gene matches: 16. CDR3 sequence: CASGSRDRFFSTQYF. CDR3 DNA sequence: TGTGCCAGCGGGTCCCGGGACAGGTTCTTCTCCACGCAGTATTTT.

This clonotype has only a few counts. The V gene is TRBV20-1, the J gene TRBJ2-3; D is undetermined. The germline gives CDR1 DFQATT, CDR2 SNEGSKA (reference sequence). The CDR3 runs 15 residues. V was shortened by 4 bases and J by 1 base, with 15 bases between the two germline ends. In DNA, the CDR3 is TGCAGTGCTAACATCCCCGGCGGACGCACAGATACGCAGTATTTT. It translates to CSANIPGGRTDTQYF.

In its sample, this clonotype was seen many times. The chain combines TRBV6-1 with TRBJ2-7; 7 bases align to TRBD1. Germline V gene data show CDR1 as MNHNS and CDR2 as SASEGT. V gave up 8 bases and J gave up 0 bases; unmatched junction bases: 13. The CDR3 totals 16 residues. The CDR3 DNA follows: TGTGCCAGCGGATTTAAACAGGGGATGAGCTCCTACGAGCAGTACTTC. This sequence encodes CASGFKQGMSSYEQYF.

This clonotype was observed a few times. The gene calls are TRBV11-2 and TRBJ2-6, with D perhaps matching TRBD1 (6 bases). CDR3 size: 17 residues. The germline gives CDR1 SGHAT, CDR2 FQNNGV. V was cut by 5 bases and J by 4 bases, with 18 bases left in between. The CDR3 here is CASSENRVKPGANVLTF. The DNA for the CDR3 is TGTGCCAGCAGCGAGAACAGGGTTAAACCCGGGGCCAACGTCCTGACTTTC.

This clonotype was observed a handful of times. An end of the junction does not agree with germline; a read error may underlie this. The V and J genes are TRBV27 and TRBJ2-7; 7 positions match TRBD1. The CDR3 length is 10 residues. CDR1 is MNHEY and CDR2 is SMNVEV in the germline V gene (reference sequence). CDR3 DNA sequence: TGTGCCAGCAGTGGGACAGTGGGGAACTTC. Its translation is CASSGTVGNF.

Only a few counts were recorded for this clonotype. The chain combines TRBV12-3 or TRBV12-4 with TRBJ2-1; TRBD2 matches 13 bases. With 3 bases clipped from V and 9 bases from J, the junction kept 11 bases outside the gene matches. The CDR3 contains 17 residues. The CDR3 region is CASSFPTGLAGVSEQFF. DNA for the CDR3: TGTGCCAGCAGTTTCCCCACCGGACTAGCGGGAGTGTCTGAGCAGTTCTTC.

This chain uses TRBV7-6 with TRBJ2-7; a possible D gene is TRBD1 (6 bases). The V gene lost 2 bases and the J gene lost 2 bases, with 19 bases spanning the gap. In germline, CDR1 is SGHVS, CDR2 FNYEAQ. The CDR3 runs 17 residues. The CDR3 DNA reads as TGTGCCAGCAGCTTATTTGTTGGGGACAAAGGGGCCTACGAGCAGTACTTC. It yields the protein CASSLFVGDKGAYEQYF. Full variable domain (remainder filled in from reference TRBV7-6 and TRBJ2-7): GAGVSQSPRYKVTKRGQDVALRCDPISGHVSLYWYRQALGQGPEFLTYFNYEAQQDKSGLPNDRFSAERPEGSISTLTIQRTEQRDSAMYRCASSLFVGDKGAYEQYFGPGTRLTVT.

The rearrangement uses TRBV12-3 or TRBV12-4 and TRBJ2-5, with unresolved D. V dropped 2 bases and J dropped 5 bases, with 9 bases sitting between them. The CDR3 is 13 amino acids. The CDR3 DNA reads TGTGCCAGCAGTTTATTCCGGCGGGAGACCCAGTACTTC. It specifies CASSLFRRETQYF.

V usage is TRBV11-2 and J usage is TRBJ2-7; 9 positions match TRBD1. The germline V gene has CDR1 SGHAT and CDR2 FQNNGV. The ends lost 7 bases at V and 3 bases at J; junction bases unmatched: 4. The length of the CDR3 is 13 residues. The CDR3 bases are TGTGCCAGCAAGGGACAGGGTGGCTACGAGCAGTACTTC. This codes for CASKGQGGYEQYF.

This clonotype was counted only a few times. The chain recombines TRBV6-6 with TRBJ1-2; no clear D. Trimming shortened V by 4 bases and J by 8 bases, and 14 bases separated the two germline ends. CDR1 and CDR2 (germline): MNHNY, SVGAGI (reference sequence). The CDR3 extends over 13 amino acids. In nucleotides, the CDR3 is TGTGCCAGCAGTTCGGTTAACGCGGGCGGCTACACCTTC. This translates into CASSSVNAGGYTF.

This clonotype has a handful of counts. The V call is TRBV7-9, the J call TRBJ1-1, with D unresolved. Germline V gives CDR1 SEHNR, CDR2 FQNEAQ (reference sequence). V was pared by 1 base and J by 4 bases, with 7 bases between. The CDR3 runs to 13 residues. CDR3 loop: CASSLEVRTEAFF. In DNA form, the CDR3 reads TGTGCCAGCAGCTTAGAAGTTCGCACTGAAGCTTTCTTT.

The chain combines TRBV7-2 with TRBJ2-1, with 11 bases aligning to TRBD2. V lost 4 bases and J lost 5; bases outside the gene matches: 4. Germline-derived CDR1 and CDR2 are SGHTA and FQGNSA. This CDR3 has 15 residues. CDR3 residues: CASSSRLAGNNEQFF. The CDR3 nucleotides read TGTGCCAGCAGCTCGAGACTAGCGGGAAACAATGAGCAGTTCTTC. The complete variable domain, with remaining parts taken from reference TRBV7-2 and TRBJ2-1, reads GAGVSQSPSNKVTEKGKDVELRCDPISGHTALYWYRQSLGQGLEFLIYFQGNSAPDKSGLPSDRFSAERTGGSVSTLTIQRTQQEDSAVYLCASSSRLAGNNEQFFGPGTRLTVL.

The genes are TRBV12-3 or TRBV12-4 and TRBJ2-7, with D possibly TRBD2 on 7 matching bases. Trimming took 7 bases from V and 0 from J, leaving 22 bases between them. This CDR3 has 17 residues. In DNA form, the CDR3 reads TGTGCCAGCACTAAGGGGGGGCGGCTAGCGGCCTCCTACGAGCAGTACTTC. Translating gives CASTKGGRLAASYEQYF.

The sample holds a few counts of this clonotype. This rearrangement joins TRBV10-3 to TRBJ2-3; TRBD2 matches at 7 bases. V shed 11 bases, J shed 6 bases, and the junction held 8 bases outside the gene matches. In germline, CDR1 is ENHRY, CDR2 SYGVKD. CDR3 length: 12 residues. The DNA of the CDR3 is TGTGCCTCGGGATGGGGAGGGGATACGCAGTATTTT. Translation gives CASGWGGDTQYF.

A few counts support this clonotype. The genes are TRBV20-1 and TRBJ2-7; 10 positions agree with TRBD1. The CDR3 runs 12 residues. V lost 6 bases, J lost 4 bases, and 3 bases stayed unmatched. Germline-derived CDR1 and CDR2 are DFQATT and SNEGSKA (reference sequence). The CDR3 coding sequence is TGCAGTGCCGGGACAGGGGAATACGAGCAGTACTTC. Its protein is CSAGTGEYEQYF.

The chain employs TRBV5-1 and TRBJ1-1; unclear D gene. Trimming removed 4 bases at V and 0 bases at J, with 13 bases between. Looked up from germline, CDR1 is SGHRS and CDR2 is YFSETQ. CDR3 size: 15 residues. CDR3 residues: CASSVRHSLNTEAFF. In nucleotides, the CDR3 is TGCGCCAGCAGCGTCCGACACTCATTGAACACTGAAGCTTTCTTT.

The V and J genes are TRBV7-8 and TRBJ2-7, with D perhaps matching TRBD1 (6 bases). This CDR3 spans 15 amino acids. Germline assignment: CDR1 SGHVS and CDR2 FQNEAQ. Trimming shortened V by 5 bases and J by 2 bases, and 16 bases separated the two germline ends. The CDR3 sequence is CASSGSGTLTYEQYF. The CDR3 coding sequence is TGTGCCAGCAGCGGCTCCGGGACACTGACCTACGAGCAGTACTTC.

This clonotype was seen more than once but under ten times. The chain combines TRBV5-1 with TRBJ2-3; a weak D match, TRBD1 (6 bases). The germline gives CDR1 SGHRS, CDR2 YFSETQ. The CDR3 covers 13 residues. The ends were cut back, 4 bases at V and 13 bases at J, with 19 bases in the middle. In DNA, the CDR3 is TGCGCCAGCAGCCCAGAACGACAGGCCCCAAAGTATTTT. Translating gives CASSPERQAPKYF.

V and J are TRBV5-5 and TRBJ2-3; 9 bases map to TRBD2. The J segment lost 7 bases and the V segment lost 1 base, leaving 4 bases of the junction unmatched. The length of the CDR3 is 14 residues. From germline, CDR1 is SGHKS and CDR2 YYEKEE (reference sequence). The CDR3 region is CASSLPGLANTQYF. As DNA, the CDR3 is TGTGCCAGCAGCTTGCCGGGACTAGCCAATACGCAGTATTTT.

V is TRBV13 and J is TRBJ2-1, with TRBD1 as a possible D gene (6 bases). This CDR3 comprises 14 residues. Germline V CDR1 and CDR2: PRHDT, FYEKMQ (reference sequence). Deletions cut 3 bases from V and 6 bases from J, with 12 bases between. The CDR3 protein is CASSFRTVLNEQFF. CDR3 coding DNA: TGTGCCAGCAGCTTCCGGACAGTACTCAATGAGCAGTTCTTC.

This clonotype was seen repeatedly, ten times or more. The gene calls are TRBV5-5 and TRBJ2-3; D not certain. Germline V CDR1 and CDR2: SGHKS, YYEKEE (reference sequence). V was clipped by 0 bases and J by 4 bases, with 9 bases between them. There are 14 residues in the CDR3. CDR3 sequence: CASSLVAQSDTQYF. DNA for the CDR3: TGTGCCAGCAGCTTGGTGGCACAGTCAGATACGCAGTATTTT.